This TCR beta chain was sequenced for a study of cytomegalovirus exposure and HLA in healthy donors. Study outcomes and limitations: TCR clusters originating in the first cohort tended to co-occur in the 120 validation repertoires, according to a later analysis. According to reports, the classifier identified cytomegalovirus status with high specificity and sensitivity. The study designated 150 to 200 TCR beta chains cytomegalovirus-associated. In vitro work confirmed that a few CMV-associated chains recognize CMV antigens.

TCRdb keeps only in-frame clones here, not all; method: immunoSEQ multiplex PCR. The repertoire consists of 250,000 to 350,000 clones, with roughly 90% occurring once and the leading ten covering roughly 0.93%. This clone has just a few counts. Its antigen remains unidentified. Deletions cut 10 bases from V and 13 bases from J, with 17 bases between. This CDR3 region has 12 residues. Germline V lookup: CDR1 MDHEN, CDR2 SYDVKM. J is TRBJ1-6 and V is TRBV28; D perhaps matches TRBD1 (5 bases). The material sequenced was PBMCs. The TCR was taken from a woman aged 18-35 years in good health and CMV-seronegative. In nucleotides, the CDR3 is TGTGCCAACCAGGTTGGTCGGGGGCCCCTCCACTTT. Its protein is CANQVGRGPLHF.